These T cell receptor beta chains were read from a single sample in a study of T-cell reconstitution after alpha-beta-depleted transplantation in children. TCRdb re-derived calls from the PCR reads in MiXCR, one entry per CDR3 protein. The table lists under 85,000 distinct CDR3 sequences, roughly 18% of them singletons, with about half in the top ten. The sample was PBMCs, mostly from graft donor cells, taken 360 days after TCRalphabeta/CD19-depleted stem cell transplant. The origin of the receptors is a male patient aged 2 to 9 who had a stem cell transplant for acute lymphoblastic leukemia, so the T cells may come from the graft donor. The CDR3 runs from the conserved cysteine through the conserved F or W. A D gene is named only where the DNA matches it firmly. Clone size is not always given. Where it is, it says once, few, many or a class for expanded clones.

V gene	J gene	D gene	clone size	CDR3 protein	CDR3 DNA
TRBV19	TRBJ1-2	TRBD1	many	CASRQGAYYGYTF	TGTGCCAGTAGGCAGGGGGCATATTATGGCTACACCTTC
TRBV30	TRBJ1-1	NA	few	CAWSWTDNTEAFF	TGTGCCTGGAGTTGGACGGACAACACTGAAGCTTTCTTT
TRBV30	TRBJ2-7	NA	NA	CAWSVHGYEQYF	TGTGCCTGGAGTGTACACGGGTACGAGCAGTACTTC
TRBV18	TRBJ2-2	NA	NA	CASSQGHGNTGELFF	TGTGCCAGCTCTCAGGGGCATGGAAACACCGGGGAGCTGTTTTTT
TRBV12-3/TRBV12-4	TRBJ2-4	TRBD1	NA	CASTLDRFNIQYF	TGTGCCAGCACCTTGGACAGGTTCAACATTCAGTACTTC
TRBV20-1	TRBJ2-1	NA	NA	CSASGAGGINEQFF	TGCAGTGCTAGCGGTGCGGGTGGGATCAATGAGCAGTTCTTC
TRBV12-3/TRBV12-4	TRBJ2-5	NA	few	CASSFGPLMTQYF	TGTGCCAGCAGTTTTGGCCCCCTCATGACCCAGTACTTC
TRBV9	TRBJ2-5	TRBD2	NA	CASSVTSGRQETQYF	TGTGCCAGCAGCGTAACTAGCGGGAGACAAGAGACCCAGTACTTC
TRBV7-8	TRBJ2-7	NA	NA	CASGAKGLRYEQYF	TGTGCCAGCGGGGCAAAAGGACTTCGGTACGAGCAGTACTTC
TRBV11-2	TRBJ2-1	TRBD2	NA	CASRIYGGNYNEQFF	TGTGCCAGCAGGATTTACGGGGGGAACTACAATGAGCAGTTCTTC
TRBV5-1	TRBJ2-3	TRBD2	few	CASSWVPGTSLTDTQYF	TGCGCCAGCAGCTGGGTGCCGGGGACTAGCCTCACAGATACGCAGTATTTT
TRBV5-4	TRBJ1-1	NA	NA	CASSFGPDGYTEAFF	TGTGCCAGCAGCTTCGGACCGGACGGTTACACTGAAGCTTTCTTT
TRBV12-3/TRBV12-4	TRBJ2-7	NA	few	CASSLGLPPSSYEQYF	TGTGCCAGCAGTTTGGGACTTCCTCCCAGCTCCTACGAGCAGTACTTC
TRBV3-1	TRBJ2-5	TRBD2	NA	CATCPGLAGGGQETQYF	TGTGCCACCTGCCCCGGACTAGCGGGAGGTGGTCAAGAGACCCAGTACTTC
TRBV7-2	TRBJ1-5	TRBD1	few	CASSFAGTGYSNQPQHF	TGTGCCAGCAGCTTCGCCGGGACAGGGTATAGCAATCAGCCCCAGCATTTT
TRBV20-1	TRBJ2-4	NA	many	CSARAGPNIQYF	TGCAGTGCTAGGGCCGGTCCCAACATTCAGTACTTC
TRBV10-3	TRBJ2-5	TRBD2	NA	CAISPSGTVETQYF	TGTGCCATCAGCCCTAGCGGGACGGTAGAGACCCAGTACTTC
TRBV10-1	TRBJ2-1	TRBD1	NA	CASSRGQIDEQFF	TGCGCCAGCAGCAGGGGACAGATCGATGAGCAGTTCTTC
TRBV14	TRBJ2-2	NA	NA	CASSRLLPLNTGELFF	TGTGCCAGCAGCCGACTCCTGCCCTTAAACACCGGGGAGCTGTTTTTT
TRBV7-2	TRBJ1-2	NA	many	CAGLITGQINYGYTF	TGTGCCGGGCTCATTACCGGACAGATCAACTATGGCTACACCTTC
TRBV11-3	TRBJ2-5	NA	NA	CASLGLGETQYF	TGTGCCAGCCTGGGTTTAGGAGAGACCCAGTACTTC
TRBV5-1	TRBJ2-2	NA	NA	CASSGTNTGELFF	TGCGCCAGCAGCGGGACAAACACCGGGGAGCTGTTTTTT
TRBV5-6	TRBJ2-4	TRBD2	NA	CASSYGLAGAGDIQYF	TGTGCCAGCAGCTACGGACTAGCGGGAGCGGGGGACATTCAGTACTTC
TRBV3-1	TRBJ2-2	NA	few	CASSRSIGELFF	TGTGCCAGCAGCCGATCGATCGGGGAGCTGTTTTTT
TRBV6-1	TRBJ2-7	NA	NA	CASSPREGASYEQYF	TGTGCCAGCAGCCCCCGGGAGGGGGCGTCCTACGAGCAGTACTTC
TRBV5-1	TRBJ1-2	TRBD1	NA	CASSLGQGVYGYTF	TGCGCCAGCAGCTTAGGACAGGGGGTCTATGGCTACACCTTC
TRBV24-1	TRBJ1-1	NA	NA	CATSAGKSTEAFF	TGTGCCACCAGTGCGGGGAAGAGCACTGAAGCTTTCTTT
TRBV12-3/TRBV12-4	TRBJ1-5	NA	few	CASSQLMNQPQHF	TGTGCCAGCAGCCAATTGATGAATCAGCCCCAGCATTTT
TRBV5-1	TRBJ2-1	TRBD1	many	CASSLDGQGWYNEQFF	TGCGCCAGCAGCTTGGATGGACAGGGCTGGTACAATGAGCAGTTCTTC
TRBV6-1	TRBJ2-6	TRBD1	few	CASSTGTGGSGANVLTF	TGTGCCAGCAGTACCGGGACAGGGGGCTCTGGGGCCAACGTCCTGACTTTC
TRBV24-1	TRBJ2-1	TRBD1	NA	CATSDRTGYNEQFF	TGTGCCACCAGTGATCGGACAGGGTACAATGAGCAGTTCTTC
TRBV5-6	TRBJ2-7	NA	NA	CASSPHSRGGYEQYF	TGTGCCAGCAGCCCGCATTCGCGGGGAGGCTACGAGCAGTACTTC
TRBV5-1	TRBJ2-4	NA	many	CASSLLGGIAKNIQYF	TGCGCCAGCAGCTTGTTGGGGGGAATAGCCAAAAACATTCAGTACTTC
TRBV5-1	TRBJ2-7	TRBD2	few	CASSSNSGSHYEQYF	TGCGCCAGCAGCTCAAATAGCGGGAGCCACTACGAGCAGTACTTC
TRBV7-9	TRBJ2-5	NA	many	CASSTTNQETQYF	TGTGCCAGCAGCACGACCAATCAAGAGACCCAGTACTTC
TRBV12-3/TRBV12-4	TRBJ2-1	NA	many	CASSLGLRSYNEQFF	TGTGCCAGCAGTTTAGGTCTTCGTTCCTACAATGAGCAGTTCTTC
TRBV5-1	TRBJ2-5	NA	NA	CASRSGSRLDQETQYF	TGCGCCAGCAGGTCAGGGAGTCGACTGGACCAAGAGACCCAGTACTTC
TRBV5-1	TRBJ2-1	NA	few	CASSSTSPLYNEQFF	TGCGCCAGCAGCTCCACTAGTCCCCTCTACAATGAGCAGTTCTTC
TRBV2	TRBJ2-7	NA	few	CASGGAYEQYF	TGTGCCAGCGGAGGGGCCTACGAGCAGTACTTC
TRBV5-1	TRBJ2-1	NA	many	CASSLYPTHNEQFF	TGCGCCAGCAGCTTGTATCCAACCCACAATGAGCAGTTCTTC
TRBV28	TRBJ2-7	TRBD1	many	CAISGGPGHEQYF	TGTGCCATATCAGGGGGCCCGGGCCACGAGCAGTACTTC
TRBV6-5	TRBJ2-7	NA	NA	CASSYSFFHEQYF	TGTGCCAGCAGTTACTCGTTTTTCCACGAGCAGTACTTC
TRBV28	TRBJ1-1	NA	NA	CASSDWDTEAFF	TGTGCCAGCAGTGACTGGGACACGGAAGCTTTCTTT
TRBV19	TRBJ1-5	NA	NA	CASSIYGSNQPQHF	TGTGCCAGTAGTATATATGGGAGCAATCAGCCCCAGCATTTT
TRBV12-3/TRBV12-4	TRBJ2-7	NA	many	CASSLREAYEQYF	TGTGCCAGCAGTTTAAGGGAGGCCTACGAGCAGTACTTC
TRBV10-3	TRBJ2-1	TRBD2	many	CAISGTSGIYNEQFF	TGTGCCATCAGTGGTACTAGCGGGATTTACAATGAGCAGTTCTTC
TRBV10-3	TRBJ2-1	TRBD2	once	CAISSGTPYNEQFF	TGTGCCATCAGTAGCGGGACTCCCTACAATGAGCAGTTCTTC
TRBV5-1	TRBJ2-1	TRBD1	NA	CASSRQGTHNEQFF	TGCGCCAGCAGCAGACAGGGGACCCACAATGAGCAGTTCTTC
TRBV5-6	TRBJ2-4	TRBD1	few	CASSLDRGTGSKNIQYF	TGTGCCAGCAGCTTGGACCGCGGGACAGGGAGTAAAAACATTCAGTACTTC
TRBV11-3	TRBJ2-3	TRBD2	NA	CASSPGGDTQYF	TGTGCCAGCAGTCCGGGGGGAGATACGCAGTATTTT
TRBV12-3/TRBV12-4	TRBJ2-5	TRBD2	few	CASSLWGLAFGETQYF	TGTGCCAGCAGTTTATGGGGACTAGCGTTTGGAGAGACCCAGTACTTC
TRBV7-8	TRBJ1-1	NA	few	CASSLAPAGSTEAFF	TGTGCCAGCAGCTTAGCCCCGGCCGGAAGCACTGAAGCTTTCTTT
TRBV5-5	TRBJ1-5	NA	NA	CASSLFGRVNQPQHF	TGTGCCAGCAGCTTGTTCGGCAGGGTCAATCAGCCCCAGCATTTT
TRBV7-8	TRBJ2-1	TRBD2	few	CASSLELGLAPYNEQFF	TGTGCCAGCAGCTTAGAGCTAGGACTAGCTCCCTACAATGAGCAGTTCTTC
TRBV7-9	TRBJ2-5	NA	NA	CASSYLLGSEWQETQYF	TGTGCCAGCAGCTACCTACTCGGTTCGGAGTGGCAAGAGACCCAGTACTTC
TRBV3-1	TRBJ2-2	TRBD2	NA	CASSPSGRATGELFF	TGTGCCAGCAGCCCCAGCGGGAGGGCGACCGGGGAGCTGTTTTTT
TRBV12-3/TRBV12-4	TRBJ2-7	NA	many	CASSRGQGYEQYF	TGTGCCAGCAGTCGTGGGCAGGGTTACGAGCAGTACTTC
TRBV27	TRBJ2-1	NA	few	CASRGQGQVTRNEQFF	TGTGCCAGCAGGGGCCAGGGGCAGGTTACGAGGAATGAGCAGTTCTTC
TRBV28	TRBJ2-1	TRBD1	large	CASSLGTGVYNEQFF	TGTGCCAGCAGTTTAGGGACAGGGGTTTACAATGAGCAGTTCTTC